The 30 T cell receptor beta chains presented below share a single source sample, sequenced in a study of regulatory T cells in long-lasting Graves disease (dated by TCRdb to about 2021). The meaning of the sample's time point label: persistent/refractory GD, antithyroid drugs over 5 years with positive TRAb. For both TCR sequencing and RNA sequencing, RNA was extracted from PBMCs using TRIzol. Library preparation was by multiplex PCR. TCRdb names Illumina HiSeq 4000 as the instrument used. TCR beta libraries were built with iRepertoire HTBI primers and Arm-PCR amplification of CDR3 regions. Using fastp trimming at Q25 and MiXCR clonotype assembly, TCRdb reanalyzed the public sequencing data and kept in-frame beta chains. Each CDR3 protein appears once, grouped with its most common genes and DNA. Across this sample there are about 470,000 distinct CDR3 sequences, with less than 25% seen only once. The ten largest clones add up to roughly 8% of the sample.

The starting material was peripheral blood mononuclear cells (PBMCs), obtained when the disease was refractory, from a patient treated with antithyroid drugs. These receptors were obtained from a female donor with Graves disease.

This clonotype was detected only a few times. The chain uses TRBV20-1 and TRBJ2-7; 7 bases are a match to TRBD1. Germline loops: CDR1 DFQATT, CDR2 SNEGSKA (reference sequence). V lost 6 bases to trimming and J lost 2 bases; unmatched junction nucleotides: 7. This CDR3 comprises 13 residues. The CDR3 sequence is CSALGRGTYEQYF. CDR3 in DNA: TGCAGTGCGCTAGGCAGGGGGACCTACGAGCAGTACTTC.

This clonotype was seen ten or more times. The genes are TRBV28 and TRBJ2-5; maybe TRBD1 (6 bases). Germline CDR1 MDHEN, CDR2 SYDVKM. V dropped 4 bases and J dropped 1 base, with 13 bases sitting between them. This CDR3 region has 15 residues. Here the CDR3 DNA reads TGTGCCAGCAGTTCCGTGACAGGTTTCCAAGAGACCCAGTACTTC. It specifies CASSSVTGFQETQYF.

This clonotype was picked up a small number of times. CDR3 DNA sequence: TGCGCCAGCAAACCTATGGCCAGGGTGGAAACTGAAGCTTTCTTT. It is translated as CASKPMARVETEAFF. This chain joins TRBV5-1 and TRBJ1-1; perhaps TRBD1 as D (5 bases). Trimming took 6 bases from V and 5 from J, leaving 20 bases between them. The germline CDR1 and CDR2 sequences are SGHRS and YFSETQ. The CDR3 covers 15 residues.

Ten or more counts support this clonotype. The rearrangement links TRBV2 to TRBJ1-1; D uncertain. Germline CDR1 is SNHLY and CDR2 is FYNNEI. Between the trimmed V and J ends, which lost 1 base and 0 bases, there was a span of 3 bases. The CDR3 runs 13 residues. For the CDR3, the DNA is TGTGCCAGCAGTGAAGAACTGAACACTGAAGCTTTCTTT. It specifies CASSEELNTEAFF.

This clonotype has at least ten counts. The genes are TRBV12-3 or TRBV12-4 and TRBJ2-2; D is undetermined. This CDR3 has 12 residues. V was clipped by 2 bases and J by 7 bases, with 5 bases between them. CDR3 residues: CASSLWGGELFF. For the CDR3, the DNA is TGTGCCAGCAGTTTATGGGGCGGGGAGCTGTTTTTT.

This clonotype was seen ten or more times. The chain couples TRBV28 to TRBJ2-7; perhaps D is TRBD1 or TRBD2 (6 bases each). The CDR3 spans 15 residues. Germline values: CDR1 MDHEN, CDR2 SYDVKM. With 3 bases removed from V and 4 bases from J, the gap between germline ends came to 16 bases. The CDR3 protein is CASSFDTGTGYEQYF. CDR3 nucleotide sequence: TGTGCCAGCAGTTTTGATACAGGGACTGGGTACGAGCAGTACTTC.

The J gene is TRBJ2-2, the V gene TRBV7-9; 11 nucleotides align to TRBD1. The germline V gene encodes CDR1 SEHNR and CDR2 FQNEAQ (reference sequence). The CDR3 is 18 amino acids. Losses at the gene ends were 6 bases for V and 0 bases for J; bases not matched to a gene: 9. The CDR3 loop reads CASSQDRGPFANTGELFF. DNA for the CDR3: TGTGCCAGCAGTCAGGACAGGGGGCCATTCGCGAACACCGGGGAGCTGTTTTTT. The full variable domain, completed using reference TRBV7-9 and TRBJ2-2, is DTGVSQNPRHKITKRGQNVTFRCDPISEHNRLYWYRQTLGQGPEFLTYFQNEAQLEKSRLLSDRFSAERPKGSFSTLEIQRTEQGDSAMYLCASSQDRGPFANTGELFFGEGSRLTVL.

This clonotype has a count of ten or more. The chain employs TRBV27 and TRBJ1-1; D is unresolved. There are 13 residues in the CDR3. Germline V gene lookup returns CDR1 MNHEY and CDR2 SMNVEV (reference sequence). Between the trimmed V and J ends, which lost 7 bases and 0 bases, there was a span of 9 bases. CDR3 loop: CASTSGLNTEAFF. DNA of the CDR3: TGTGCCAGCACCTCCGGCCTGAACACTGAAGCTTTCTTT.

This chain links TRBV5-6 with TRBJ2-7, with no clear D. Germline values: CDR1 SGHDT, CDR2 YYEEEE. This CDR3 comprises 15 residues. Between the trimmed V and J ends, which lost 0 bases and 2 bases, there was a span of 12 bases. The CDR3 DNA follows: TGTGCCAGCAGCTTGGGACGCTGGAGCACCTACGAGCAGTACTTC. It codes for CASSLGRWSTYEQYF.

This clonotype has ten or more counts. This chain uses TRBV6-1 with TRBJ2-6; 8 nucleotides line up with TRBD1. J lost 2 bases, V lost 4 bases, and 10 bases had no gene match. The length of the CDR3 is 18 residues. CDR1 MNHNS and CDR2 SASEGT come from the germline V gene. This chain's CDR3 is CASSGRDRLRTGANVLTF. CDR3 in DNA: TGTGCCAGCAGTGGCCGGGACAGGCTGCGTACTGGGGCCAACGTCCTGACTTTC.

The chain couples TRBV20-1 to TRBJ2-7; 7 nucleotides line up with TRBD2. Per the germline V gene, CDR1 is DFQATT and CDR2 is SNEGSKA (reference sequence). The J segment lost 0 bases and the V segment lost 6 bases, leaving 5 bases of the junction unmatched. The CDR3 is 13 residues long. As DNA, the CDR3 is TGCAGTGCCCCGACTAGCCACTCCTACGAGCAGTACTTC. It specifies CSAPTSHSYEQYF.

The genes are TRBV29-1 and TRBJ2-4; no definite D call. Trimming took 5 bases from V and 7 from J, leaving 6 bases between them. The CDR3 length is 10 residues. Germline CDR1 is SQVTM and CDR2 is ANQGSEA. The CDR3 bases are TGCAGCGTTAGTGAGAACATTCAGTACTTC. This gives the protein CSVSENIQYF.

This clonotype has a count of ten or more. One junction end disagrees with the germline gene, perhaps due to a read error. CDR3 nucleotides: TGTGCCAGCAGCTTCCGCCCAGAAACGAGGGGTAACTTC. Its protein product is CASSFRPETRGNF. The gene calls are TRBV7-8 and TRBJ2-7; D may be TRBD1 or TRBD2 (5 bases each). The CDR3 totals 13 residues. The germline gives CDR1 SGHVS, CDR2 FQNEAQ. Using reference TRBV7-8 and TRBJ2-7 for the parts outside the CDR3, the full variable domain is GAGVSQSPRYKVAKRGQDVALRCDPISGHVSLFWYQQALGQGPEFLTYFQNEAQLDKSGLPSDRFFAERPEGSVSTLKIQRTQQEDSAVYLCASSFRPETRGNFGPGTRLTVT.

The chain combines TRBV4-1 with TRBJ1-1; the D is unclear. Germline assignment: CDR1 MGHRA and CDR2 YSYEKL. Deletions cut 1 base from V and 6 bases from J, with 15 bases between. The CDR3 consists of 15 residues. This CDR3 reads CASSQVVGISPEAFF. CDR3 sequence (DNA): TGCGCCAGCAGCCAAGTCGTGGGTATATCTCCTGAAGCTTTCTTT.

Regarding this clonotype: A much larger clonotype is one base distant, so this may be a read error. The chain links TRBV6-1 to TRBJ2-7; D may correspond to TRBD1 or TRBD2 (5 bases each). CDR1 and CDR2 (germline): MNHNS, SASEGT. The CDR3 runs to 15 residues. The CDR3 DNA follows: TGTGTCAGCAGAGACGTCGGGGACGGCGTCTACGAGCAGTACTTC. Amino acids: CVSRDVGDGVYEQYF.

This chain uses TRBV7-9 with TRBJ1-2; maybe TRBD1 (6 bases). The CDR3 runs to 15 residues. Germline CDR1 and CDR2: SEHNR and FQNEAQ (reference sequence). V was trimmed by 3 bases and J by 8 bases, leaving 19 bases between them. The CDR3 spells CASSFLVLGGQGYTF. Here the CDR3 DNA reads TGTGCCAGCAGCTTTCTTGTTCTCGGGGGGCAAGGCTACACCTTC. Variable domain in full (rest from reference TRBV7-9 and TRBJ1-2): DTGVSQNPRHKITKRGQNVTFRCDPISEHNRLYWYRQTLGQGPEFLTYFQNEAQLEKSRLLSDRFSAERPKGSFSTLEIQRTEQGDSAMYLCASSFLVLGGQGYTFGSGTRLTVV.

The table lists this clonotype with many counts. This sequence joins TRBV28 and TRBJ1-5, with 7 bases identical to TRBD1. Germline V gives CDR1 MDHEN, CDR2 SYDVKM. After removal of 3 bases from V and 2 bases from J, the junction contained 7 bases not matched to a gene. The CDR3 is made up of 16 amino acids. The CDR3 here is CASSLATGSRNQPQHF. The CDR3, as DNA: TGTGCCAGCAGTTTGGCGACAGGGAGTCGCAATCAGCCCCAGCATTTT.

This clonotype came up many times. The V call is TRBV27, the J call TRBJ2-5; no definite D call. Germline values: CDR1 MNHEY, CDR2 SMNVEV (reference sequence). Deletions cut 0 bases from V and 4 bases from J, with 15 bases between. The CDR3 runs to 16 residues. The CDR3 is CASSLSVGLRGETQYF. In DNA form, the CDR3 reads TGTGCCAGCAGTTTATCGGTCGGGTTGAGAGGAGAGACCCAGTACTTC.

The CDR3 sequence: CASSLGGFTDTQYF. Written as DNA, the CDR3 is TGTGCCAGCAGCTTAGGGGGATTCACAGATACGCAGTATTTT. This chain joins TRBV7-3 and TRBJ2-3; tentatively, D is TRBD1 or TRBD2 (5 bases each). CDR1 is SGHTA, CDR2 FQGTGA, per germline. V was trimmed by 2 bases and J by 2 bases, leaving 8 bases between them. This CDR3 is 14 amino acids long.

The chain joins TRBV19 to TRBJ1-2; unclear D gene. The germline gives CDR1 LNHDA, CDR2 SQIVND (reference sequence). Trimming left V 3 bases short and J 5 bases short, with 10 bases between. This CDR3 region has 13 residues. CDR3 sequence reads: CASSIEMFYGYTF. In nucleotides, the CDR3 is TGTGCCAGTAGTATTGAGATGTTTTATGGCTACACCTTC. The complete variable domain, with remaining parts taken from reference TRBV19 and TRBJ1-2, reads DGGITQSPKYLFRKEGQNVTLSCEQNLNHDAMYWYRQDPGQGLRLIYYSQIVNDFQKGDIAEGYSVSREKKESFPLTVTSAQKNPTAFYLCASSIEMFYGYTFGSGTRLTVV.

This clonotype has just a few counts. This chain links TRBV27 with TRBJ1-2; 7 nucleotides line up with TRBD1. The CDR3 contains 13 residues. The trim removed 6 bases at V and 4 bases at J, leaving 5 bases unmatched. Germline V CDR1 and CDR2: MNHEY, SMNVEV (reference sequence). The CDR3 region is CASRPGTVYGYTF. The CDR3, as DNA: TGTGCCAGCAGGCCCGGGACAGTCTATGGCTACACCTTC.

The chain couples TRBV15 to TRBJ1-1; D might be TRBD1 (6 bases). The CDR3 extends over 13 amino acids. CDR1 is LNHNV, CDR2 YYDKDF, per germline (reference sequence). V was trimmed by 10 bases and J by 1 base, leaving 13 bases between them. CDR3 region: CAIRGWENTEAFF. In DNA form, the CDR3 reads TGTGCCATTAGGGGGTGGGAGAACACTGAAGCTTTCTTT.

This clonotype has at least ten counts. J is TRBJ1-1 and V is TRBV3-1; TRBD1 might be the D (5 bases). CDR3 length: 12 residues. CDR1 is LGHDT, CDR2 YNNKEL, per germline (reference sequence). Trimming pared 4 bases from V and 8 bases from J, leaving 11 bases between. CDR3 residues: CASSRAEGEAFF. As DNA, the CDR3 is TGTGCCAGCAGCCGAGCCGAGGGGGAAGCTTTCTTT.

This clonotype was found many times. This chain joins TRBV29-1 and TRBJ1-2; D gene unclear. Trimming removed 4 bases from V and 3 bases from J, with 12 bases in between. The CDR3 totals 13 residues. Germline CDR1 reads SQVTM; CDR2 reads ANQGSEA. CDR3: CSVGEALDYGYTF. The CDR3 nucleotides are TGCAGCGTTGGGGAGGCCCTTGACTATGGCTACACCTTC.

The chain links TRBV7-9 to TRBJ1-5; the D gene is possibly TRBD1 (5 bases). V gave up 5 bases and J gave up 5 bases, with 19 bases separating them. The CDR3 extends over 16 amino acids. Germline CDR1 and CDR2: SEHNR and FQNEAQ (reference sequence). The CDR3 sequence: CASSTLGPRRDQPQHF. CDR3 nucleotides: TGTGCCAGCAGCACCCTGGGGCCACGGAGAGATCAGCCCCAGCATTTT.

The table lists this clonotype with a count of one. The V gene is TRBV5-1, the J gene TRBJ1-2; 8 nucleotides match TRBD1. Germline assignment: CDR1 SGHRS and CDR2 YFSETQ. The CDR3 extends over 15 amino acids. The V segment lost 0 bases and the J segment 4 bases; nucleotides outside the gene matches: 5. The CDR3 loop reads CASSLAGQGFYGYTF. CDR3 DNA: TGCGCCAGCAGCTTGGCAGGACAGGGATTCTATGGCTACACCTTC. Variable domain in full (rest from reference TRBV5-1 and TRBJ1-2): KAGVTQTPRYLIKTRGQQVTLSCSPISGHRSVSWYQQTPGQGLQFLFEYFSETQRNKGNFPGRFSGRQFSNSRSEMNVSTLELGDSALYLCASSLAGQGFYGYTFGSGTRLTVV.

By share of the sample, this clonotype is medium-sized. DNA for the CDR3: TGCGCCAGCAGCTTGAATCCTAGCGGGAGTGCCACATATGAGCAGTTCTTC. Encoded protein: CASSLNPSGSATYEQFF. This chain connects TRBV5-1 to TRBJ2-1, with 10 positions matching TRBD2. This CDR3 has 17 residues. The germline V gene has CDR1 SGHRS and CDR2 YFSETQ. With 1 base clipped from V and 8 bases from J, the junction kept 12 bases outside the gene matches. Full variable domain (remainder filled in from reference TRBV5-1 and TRBJ2-1): KAGVTQTPRYLIKTRGQQVTLSCSPISGHRSVSWYQQTPGQGLQFLFEYFSETQRNKGNFPGRFSGRQFSNSRSEMNVSTLELGDSALYLCASSLNPSGSATYEQFFGPGTRLTVL.

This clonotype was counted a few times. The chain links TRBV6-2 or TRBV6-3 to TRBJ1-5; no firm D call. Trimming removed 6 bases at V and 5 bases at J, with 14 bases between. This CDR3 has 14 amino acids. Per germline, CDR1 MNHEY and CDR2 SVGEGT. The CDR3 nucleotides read TGTGCCAGCAGATTTCGACGAGCCCATCAGCCCCAGCATTTT. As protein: CASRFRRAHQPQHF.

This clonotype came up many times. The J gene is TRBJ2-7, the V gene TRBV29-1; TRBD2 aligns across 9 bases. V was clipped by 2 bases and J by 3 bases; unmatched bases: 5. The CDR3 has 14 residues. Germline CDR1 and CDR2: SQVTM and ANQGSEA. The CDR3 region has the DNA TGCAGCGTTGAACACGCGGGAGGGGGCTACGAGCAGTACTTC. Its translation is CSVEHAGGGYEQYF.

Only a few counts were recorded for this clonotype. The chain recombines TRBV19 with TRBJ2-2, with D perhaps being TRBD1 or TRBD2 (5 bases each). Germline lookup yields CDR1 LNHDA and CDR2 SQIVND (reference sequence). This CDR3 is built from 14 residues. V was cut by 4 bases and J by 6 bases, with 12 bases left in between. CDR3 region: CASSSFGTPGELFF. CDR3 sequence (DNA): TGTGCCAGTAGTAGTTTTGGGACCCCCGGGGAGCTGTTTTTT.